This T cell receptor (beta chain) was captured by sequencing in a study of Ad26.COV2.S vaccination and SARS-CoV-2 variants. Germline CDR1 is SGHVS and CDR2 is FQNEAQ. CDR3 length: 17 amino acids. Between the trimmed V and J ends, which lost 5 bases and 0 bases, there was a span of 17 bases. TCRdb's copy holds only in-frame clones and misses some; the assay was immunoSEQ multiplex PCR. The data show hundreds of thousands of clones, with about 87% seen just once and roughly 3.5% held by the top ten. Described treatment: about 20 received Ad26.COV2.S at low or high dose, single or two shots; several received placebo; per-sample allocation not given. Samples analyzed were those drawn on day 63 after the first vaccine or placebo injection.

The source was peripheral blood, collected in a trial of Ad26.COV2.S vaccine versus placebo. The rearrangement uses TRBV7-8 and TRBJ1-3; a possible D gene is TRBD1 (6 bases). The receptor was derived from a person between 18 and 65 years old who received the Ad26.COV2.S COVID-19 vaccine or a placebo. CDR3 nucleotides: TGTGCCAGCAGCCCCAAGAGGGACACTCCCTCTGGAAACACCATATATTTT. Translated: CASSPKRDTPSGNTIYF.